A single sample gave rise to the 19 T cell receptor beta chains below, sequenced in a study of shared clonotypes between healthy human individuals. Produced via immunoSEQ multiplex PCR; TCRdb's table is partial and in-frame only. The sample lists approximately 1,500,000 clones, 95% to 99% occurring once. Sequenced input: naive CD4+ T cells sorted from blood. Subset given: CD45RA+ positively selected. The receptors were gathered from a man aged 30 to 45 in good health.

The genes are TRBV6-5 and TRBJ1-5; D gene unclear. This CDR3 contains 13 residues. The ends were cut back, 7 bases at V and 6 bases at J, with 13 bases in the middle. The germline V gene encodes CDR1 MNHEY and CDR2 SVGAGI. The CDR3, as DNA: TGTGCCAGCACCCCAGACGGAGCTCAGCCCCAGCATTTT. Amino acid sequence: CASTPDGAQPQHF.

This rearrangement joins TRBV7-6 to TRBJ2-5; 7 bases agree with TRBD2. Germline values: CDR1 SGHVS, CDR2 FNYEAQ. J was trimmed by 7 bases and V by 1 base; bases with no gene match: 18. The length of the CDR3 is 18 residues. The CDR3 DNA reads as TGTGCCAGCAGCTTAGTAGTGAGGGACGGGGAGGGTTGGTGGACCCAGTACTTC. Its translation is CASSLVVRDGEGWWTQYF.

The chain employs TRBV2 and TRBJ1-2; D is unclear. V was clipped by 0 bases and J by 6 bases, with 8 bases between them. The germline gives CDR1 SNHLY, CDR2 FYNNEI. The length of the CDR3 is 13 residues. CDR3 region: CASSEASYNGYTF. As DNA, the CDR3 is TGTGCCAGCAGTGAAGCTTCTTATAATGGCTACACCTTC.

V is TRBV6-1 and J is TRBJ1-4, with D hard to call. The V and J ends lost 7 bases and 7 bases respectively, with 13 bases between them. There are 13 residues in the CDR3. Germline-derived CDR1 and CDR2 are MNHNS and SASEGT. The CDR3: CASTIVAFEKLFF. In DNA, the CDR3 is TGTGCCAGCACCATCGTAGCCTTTGAAAAACTGTTTTTT.

The chain employs TRBV27 and TRBJ1-5; tentatively, D is TRBD1 (6 bases). Trimming left V 6 bases short and J 7 bases short, with 16 bases between. CDR1 and CDR2 (germline): MNHEY, SMNVEV (reference sequence). The CDR3 has 14 residues. CDR3 DNA: TGTGCCAGCAGGCAGAGGGGGTCGGGACAGCCCCAGCATTTT. Encoded protein: CASRQRGSGQPQHF.

The CDR3 DNA is TGTGCCAGCAGTTTTCGACTAGCGGGAGGGCCCTACGAGCAGTACTTC. Translated: CASSFRLAGGPYEQYF. J is TRBJ2-7 and V is TRBV27, with 14 bases that match TRBD2. Germline V CDR1 and CDR2: MNHEY, SMNVEV (reference sequence). The CDR3 runs 16 residues. J was trimmed by 2 bases and V by 3 bases; bases with no gene match: 3.

V and J are TRBV28 and TRBJ2-7; no firm D call. This CDR3 contains 12 residues. The V gene's germline CDR1 is MDHEN and CDR2 SYDVKM. V was pared by 5 bases and J by 0 bases, with 5 bases between. The CDR3 DNA reads as TGTGCCAGCAGTACGACCTCCTACGAGCAGTACTTC. It is translated as CASSTTSYEQYF.

This clone was picked up one time. This chain connects TRBV9 to TRBJ2-3; D is unresolved. CDR3 length: 16 amino acids. Per the germline V gene, CDR1 is SGDLS and CDR2 is YYNGEE. Trimming took off 4 bases at V and 1 base at J, with 16 bases between the two ends. In nucleotides, the CDR3 is TGTGCCAGCAGCTATCTCCGGACGTCTGGCACAGATACGCAGTATTTT. Encoded protein: CASSYLRTSGTDTQYF.

V is TRBV5-5 and J is TRBJ1-4, with no clear D. Trimming took 4 bases from V and 5 from J, leaving 15 bases between them. Germline CDR1 SGHKS, CDR2 YYEKEE (reference sequence). The CDR3 totals 15 residues. Here the CDR3 reads CASSRGTALNEKLFF. The CDR3 DNA reads as TGTGCCAGCAGCCGGGGAACTGCGTTAAATGAAAAACTGTTTTTT.

The gene calls are TRBV5-5 and TRBJ2-2; 10 nucleotides agree with TRBD2. V lost 4 bases to trimming and J lost 4 bases; unmatched junction nucleotides: 7. Germline lookup yields CDR1 SGHKS and CDR2 YYEKEE (reference sequence). CDR3 length: 16 amino acids. The CDR3 is CASSQISGRTTGELFF. Written as DNA, the CDR3 is TGTGCCAGCAGCCAAATTAGCGGGAGGACCACCGGGGAGCTGTTTTTT.

The chain employs TRBV18 and TRBJ2-7; 10 nucleotides line up with TRBD1. The CDR3 is 15 residues long. Germline CDR1 and CDR2: KGHSH and LQKENI. With 5 bases clipped from V and 3 bases from J, the junction kept 7 bases outside the gene matches. As DNA, the CDR3 is TGTGCCAGCTCATCAGGCGGGACAGGGGACTACGAGCAGTACTTC. Amino acids: CASSSGGTGDYEQYF.

The CDR3 DNA reads TGTGCCAGCAGCTTAGTCACCGGACAGGGTAGCAATCAGCCCCAGCATTTT. Translation: CASSLVTGQGSNQPQHF. The chain couples TRBV7-9 to TRBJ1-5, with TRBD1 matching over 8 bases. This CDR3 is 17 amino acids long. Trimming removed 1 base from V and 0 bases from J; junction bases left unmatched: 5. The germline gives CDR1 SEHNR, CDR2 FQNEAQ (reference sequence). Using reference TRBV7-9 and TRBJ1-5 for the parts outside the CDR3, the full variable domain is DTGVSQNPRHKITKRGQNVTFRCDPISEHNRLYWYRQTLGQGPEFLTYFQNEAQLEKSRLLSDRFSAERPKGSFSTLEIQRTEQGDSAMYLCASSLVTGQGSNQPQHFGDGTRLSIL.

The chain recombines TRBV6-5 with TRBJ2-5; weak D call: TRBD2 (6 bases). The CDR3 sequence is 14 residues long. CDR1 and CDR2 (germline): MNHEY, SVGAGI. V lost 6 bases and J lost 2, with 13 bases in between. The CDR3 DNA reads as TGTGCCAGCAGACCCCAACTAGCACAAGAGACCCAGTACTTC. Protein sequence: CASRPQLAQETQYF.

The J gene is TRBJ2-4, the V gene TRBV11-3; D is unresolved. Trimming stripped 5 bases from V and 4 bases from J, with 12 bases between. CDR1 and CDR2 from the germline V gene are SGHNT and YENEEA. This CDR3 has 14 residues. CDR3 sequence reads: CASSKGNGKNIQYF. CDR3 nucleotide sequence: TGTGCCAGCAGCAAGGGAAACGGTAAAAACATTCAGTACTTC.

The table lists this clone with a count of one. This chain joins TRBV19 and TRBJ2-7; 7 bases align to TRBD1. The CDR3 spans 13 residues. Germline CDR1 LNHDA, CDR2 SQIVND (reference sequence). The trim removed 4 bases at V and 0 bases at J, leaving 0 bases unmatched. CDR3 nucleotides: TGTGCCAGTAGTAGGGACAGCTCCTACGAGCAGTACTTC. This translates into CASSRDSSYEQYF.

The V and J genes are TRBV10-1 and TRBJ2-7; D possibly corresponds to TRBD1 (6 bases). The V end lost 3 bases, the J end lost 7 bases, and 13 bases lay between the germline ends. Germline lookup yields CDR1 WNHNN and CDR2 SYGVQD (reference sequence). There are 13 residues in the CDR3. CDR3 loop: CASSEWGQGEQYF. CDR3 coding DNA: TGCGCCAGCAGTGAATGGGGGCAGGGGGAGCAGTACTTC.

This clone was recorded only once. The chain employs TRBV2 and TRBJ2-1, with 7 nucleotides matching TRBD1. The CDR3 totals 15 residues. Trimming at V came to 6 bases and at J to 2 bases, leaving 7 bases not matched to a gene. Germline V gene sequence: CDR1 SNHLY, CDR2 FYNNEI. The CDR3 protein is CASSAQGVAYNEQFF. CDR3 in DNA: TGTGCCAGCAGCGCTCAGGGGGTGGCCTACAATGAGCAGTTCTTC. Drawing the rest from reference TRBV2 and TRBJ2-1, the complete variable domain is EPEVTQTPSHQVTQMGQEVILRCVPISNHLYFYWYRQILGQKVEFLVSFYNNEISEKSEIFDDQFSVERPDGSNFTLKIRSTKLEDSAMYFCASSAQGVAYNEQFFGPGTRLTVL.

The V gene is TRBV5-4, the J gene TRBJ2-1; TRBD2 is a possible D gene (6 bases). The CDR3 covers 16 residues. The germline gives CDR1 SGHNT, CDR2 YYREEE (reference sequence). V gave up 4 bases and J gave up 5 bases, with 19 bases separating them. CDR3: CASSPLRDSLDNEQFF. CDR3 bases: TGTGCCAGCAGCCCCCTCCGGGACTCCCTAGACAATGAGCAGTTCTTC.

This sequence joins TRBV7-5 and TRBJ2-1; TRBD2 is the table's D call, not checked against the DNA. TRBV7-5 is a known pseudogene. The CDR3 has 16 residues. The CDR3 nucleotides are TGTGCCAGAAGCCGGGGACTAGCGGGCTCCTACAATGAGCAGTTCTTC. This codes for CARSRGLAGSYNEQFF.